This T cell receptor beta chain was profiled in a study of cytomegalovirus exposure and HLA in healthy donors (dated by TCRdb to between 2016 and 2019). About the investigation overall: An earlier analysis of roughly 570 of the donors reported 276 Gb of sequence data and 95 million to 140 million unique TCR beta sequences obtained from roughly 180 million T cells. The number of typed donors differed by locus: 629-630 for A, B, C, DRB1 and DQB1; 500 to 550 for DQA1; 606 for DPA1; and 450 to 480 for DPB1. About five DR-DQ haplotypes were treated as single units for association and clustering because of strong linkage in the cohort. The genetic ancestry cluster associated with self-reported Caucasian donors included 80% to 90% of the 398 genotyped donors. The T cell repertoires of 700 or so subjects were profiled by immunosequencing and related to cytomegalovirus serostatus. High-throughput TCR immunosequencing, statistical association of individual TCRs with disease status, and machine learning were combined to predict cytomegalovirus infection status. A separate validation cohort of 100 to 150 different subjects was used in addition to the 666-subject first cohort. In a later analysis, previously published TCR beta repertoires from 550 to 750 donors were re-analyzed and high-resolution HLA genotyping was added so that TCR occurrence patterns could be studied. An earlier analysis of around 580 of the donors used high-throughput TCR beta sequencing to judge whether each TCR beta V gene segment behaved as functional or pseudogenic. Approximately 300 gigabases of sequencing data and tens of millions of unique TCR sequences made up an early release that covered about 640 HLA-typed donors. A later genetic analysis took genome-wide SNP genotypes for about 55% of the roughly 700 donors and used that subset as a discovery cohort. The study aimed to test whether cataloging public T cell receptors could reveal signatures of past pathogen exposure. Among 300 to 500 genotyped donors of the cohort, an average of about 240,000 unique TCR beta nucleotide sequences was sequenced per donor, of which roughly 17% were non-productive. Rather than using new phenotypic data, the later analysis identified candidate immune exposures from TCR beta sequences and from how often those sequences occurred across donors. Every discovery cohort repertoire had been produced on one sequencing platform. HLA typing covered class I and class II loci at four-digit resolution. Donor age, sex, ethnicity and CMV serostatus were compiled alongside the repertoire data.

To note about this clone: It has no known antigen specificity. No base-level quality is on record; no much larger clone is a single base apart.

The library was obtained by the immunoSEQ multiplex PCR assay. The multiplex PCR relied on a mix of 60 forward primers for TCR Vbeta segments and 13 reverse primers for TCR Jbeta segments. Amplification of the CDR3 region of rearranged TCR beta genes was performed with a multiplex PCR assay on genomic DNA. On the Illumina HiSeq System, the amplified TCR beta libraries were sequenced as 87-base-pair reads. On the authors' methods: A later analysis tallied approximately 87 million unique TCR beta chains across the 650 to 750 repertoires, and approximately 11 million of those chains were shared by two or more donors. A nearest-neighbor algorithm error-corrected the raw reads and collapsed the reads into unique sequences, merging closely related sequences to remove PCR and sequencing errors. V, D and J gene segments were assigned by aligning CDR3 sequences to IMGT reference sequences. Each retained sequence needed at least a six-nucleotide match to both a V gene segment and a J gene segment. A rearrangement was called productive if the CDR3 had no stop codons and remained in frame with V and J, and every other rearrangement was called non-productive. Following IMGT convention, CDR3 was defined as the stretch from the second conserved V-encoded cysteine up to the conserved J-encoded phenylalanine. The earlier analysis of some 580 of the donors excluded any sequence lacking an unambiguous match to a single V gene segment. In an earlier analysis of more than 500 of the donors, a V segment was called functional when productive rearrangements were above 56.7%, and segregating when the standard deviation between donors exceeded 5%. To diagnose cytomegalovirus status from the catalog of TCR beta chain sequences, a statistical classification framework was built. In a later analysis, V and J genes were assigned by comparing TCR nucleotide sequences against IMGT/GENE-DB human TR gene sequences. Using the TCRdist pipeline, a later analysis assigned CDR3 sequences along with most-parsimonious VDJ recombination scenarios. In a later analysis, every TCR beta chain was defined by the combination of its CDR3 amino acid sequence and its V-gene family, and reads without a unique V-gene family were dropped. In a later analysis, fewer than 650 highly shared, low-generation-probability nucleotide sequences were removed to address suspected cross-contamination and a sequencing artifact. In a later analysis, a clonal expansion index was calculated for each public chain from normalized within-repertoire ranks of inferred template counts. Generation probabilities in a later analysis came from a VDJ recombination model fitted to out-of-frame rearrangements, and those results were checked against IGoR. A later analysis scored TCR-TCR, TCR-HLA and TCR-CMV co-occurrence with hypergeometric tests, applying a repertoire-size bias correction to TCR pairs. False discovery rates were estimated in a later analysis by permuting HLA or CMV assignments 20 times. A later analysis grouped co-occurring TCRs with DBSCAN, adding TCRdist sequence similarity when clustering within HLA-allele-positive subsets. For co-occurrence clustering, repertoires with fewer than 30,000 or more than 120,000 public chains were excluded, along with 5 or 6 repertoires with anomalous nucleotide sharing. This is the immuneACCESS table as TCRdb keeps it, with only in-frame sequences that have V and J called. A part of the clones is gone; compared with another copy, unresolved V genes explain less than half, and the rest is unexplained. That table furnishes V, J and clone size, whereas the DNA furnished D and trimming. For this sample there are more than 100,000 clones; approximately 78% appear just once. 3.3% of the sample is held by the ten biggest clonotypes.

What the authors observed across the whole study: Only TCR beta chains were sequenced in this cohort, and the absence of alpha or paired-chain data limited detectable features. Some IMGT-functional V segments, including TRBV6-2 and TRBV6-3, could not be distinguished by the 87-base-pair reads and were therefore excluded. CMV serostatus was the only immune exposure information available for the cohort. Roughly uniform sequencing depth across donors was assumed in presence/absence analyses, although this assumption may not hold. Compared with equally common non-associated chains, HLA-associated TCR beta chains in a later analysis were more clonally expanded and had lower generation probabilities. Fewer than 20 rarely observed V segments, including chromosome 9 orphons, were excluded from the earlier analysis of about 600 of the donors because counts were too low. According to a later analysis, TCR association rates differed among HLA loci, with DRB1 alleles showing the most associated TCRs and HLA-C alleles showing the fewest. An earlier analysis of around 600 of the donors showed that most TCR beta V segments appeared in productive rearrangements either about 87% or about 30% of the time, which broadly matched IMGT annotations. In a later analysis, most CMV-associated TCR beta chains were found to appear HLA-restricted, with HLA associations seemingly driven largely by CMV exposure. In a later genetic analysis, fewer N-insertions in productive TCRs were reported among donors in an Asian-associated ancestry cluster than the roughly 700-donor mean. A further reported finding was that TCR beta sequences accurately predicted the HLA-A and HLA-B alleles for most subjects in the first cohort. Several of the top co-occurrence clusters appeared to be linked to parvovirus B19, influenza, CMV and Epstein-Barr virus, according to a later analysis. Most TCR sequences were seen in very few donors, while some public TCRs were found in many individuals. Three of the identified cytomegalovirus-associated TCR beta chains were confirmed in vitro to be specific for cytomegalovirus antigens. Because HLA typing was missing for some donors at each locus, association tests included only the typed subset. A cluster of highly shared sequence variants was judged likely to represent a technical artifact of the sequencing pipeline. A later genetic analysis associated a missense DCLRE1C variant with V-gene and J-gene trimming of TCR beta chains, and an independent cohort replicated the association. When HLA alleles, especially DR and DQ, strongly co-occurred, TCR associations were difficult to assign to individual alleles. A later analysis associated some 17,000 TCR beta sequences with specific HLA alleles at a false discovery rate of 0.05. Linkage disequilibrium might explain the correlated functional status among segregating V segments, but an unknown experimental factor could not be excluded. Cytomegalovirus status was reported to be diagnosed by the classifier with high specificity and sensitivity in both the original and validation cohorts. The authors suggested that the approach could potentially be extended to other disease states and immunological phenotypes. The study listed approximately 150 TCR beta chains as associated with cytomegalovirus.

The cohort consisted of 600 or so healthy bone marrow donors. At the time of sampling, all cohort members were nominally healthy, though unrecorded immune exposures were likely present. The donor was CMV seropositive and was included in the group of about 290 seropositive cohort members. Each donor provided a peripheral blood sample, and peripheral blood mononuclear cells were used for TCR beta sequencing. Genomic DNA extraction from the blood cell samples was performed with the Qiagen DNeasy Blood Extraction Kit. At the junction V is shortened by 3 bases and J by 3 bases, with 9 bases in between. The germline V gene provides CDR1 MNHEY and CDR2 SVGAGI. The CDR3 covers 14 residues, taking in both the cysteine and the phenylalanine. Just CDR3 DNA is preserved here, 42 bases in frame from base 1.

This sequence originates from a woman between 25 and 40 years old in good health and CMV-seropositive. The sequenced material came from PBMCs. The rearranged chain carries TRBV6-5 and TRBJ1-5; no D gene can be assigned with confidence. The CDR3 region reads CASSYSQTNQPQHF. The DNA is as follows: TGTGCCAGCAGTTATAGCCAGACCAATCAGCCCCAGCATTTT.